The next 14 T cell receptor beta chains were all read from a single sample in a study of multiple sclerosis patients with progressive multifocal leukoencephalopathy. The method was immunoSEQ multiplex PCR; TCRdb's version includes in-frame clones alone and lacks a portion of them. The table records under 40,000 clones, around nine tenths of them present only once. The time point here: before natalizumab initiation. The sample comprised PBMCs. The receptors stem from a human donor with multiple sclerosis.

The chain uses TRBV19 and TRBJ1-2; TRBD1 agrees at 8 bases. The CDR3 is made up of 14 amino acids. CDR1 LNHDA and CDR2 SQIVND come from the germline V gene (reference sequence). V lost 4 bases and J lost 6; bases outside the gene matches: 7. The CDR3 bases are TGTGCCAGTAGTAGTCAGGGGGCAGGTAATGGCTACACCTTC. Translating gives CASSSQGAGNGYTF.

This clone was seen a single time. The CDR3 DNA reads as TGTGCCAGCAAAGGGACAGCCGAGCAGTACTTC. Encoded protein: CASKGTAEQYF. The rearrangement links TRBV6-6 to TRBJ2-5; 7 nucleotides agree with TRBD1. The end of the DNA fits TRBJ2-7 better, so the J call may be wrong. CDR1 is MNHNY, CDR2 SVGAGI, per germline (reference sequence). The CDR3 consists of 11 residues.

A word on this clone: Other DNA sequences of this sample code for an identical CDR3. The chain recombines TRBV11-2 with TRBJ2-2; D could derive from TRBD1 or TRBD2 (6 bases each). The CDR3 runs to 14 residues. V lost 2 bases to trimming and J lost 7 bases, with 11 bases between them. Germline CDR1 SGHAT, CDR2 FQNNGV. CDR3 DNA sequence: TGTGCCAGCAGCTTATCCCGGGGGCGCGGGGAGCTGTTTTTT. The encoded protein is CASSLSRGRGELFF.

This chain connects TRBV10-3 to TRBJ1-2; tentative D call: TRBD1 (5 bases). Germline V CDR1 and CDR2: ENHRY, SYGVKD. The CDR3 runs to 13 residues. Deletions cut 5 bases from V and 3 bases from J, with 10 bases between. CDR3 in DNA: TGTGCCATCAGTCCCGGGGACGACTATGGCTACACCTTC. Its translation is CAISPGDDYGYTF.

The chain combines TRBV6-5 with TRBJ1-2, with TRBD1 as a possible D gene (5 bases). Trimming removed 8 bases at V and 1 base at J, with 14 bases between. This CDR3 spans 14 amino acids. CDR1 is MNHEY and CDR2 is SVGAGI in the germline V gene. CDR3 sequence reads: CASREGLLNYGYTF. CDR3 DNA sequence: TGTGCCAGCCGTGAGGGACTTCTTAACTATGGCTACACCTTC.

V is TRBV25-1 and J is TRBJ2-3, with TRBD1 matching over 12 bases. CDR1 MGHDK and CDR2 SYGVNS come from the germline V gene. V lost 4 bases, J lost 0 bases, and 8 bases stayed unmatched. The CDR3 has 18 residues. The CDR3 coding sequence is TGTGCCAGCAGTGCCCTTCCGGGACAGGGGGCAAGCACAGATACGCAGTATTTT. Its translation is CASSALPGQGASTDTQYF. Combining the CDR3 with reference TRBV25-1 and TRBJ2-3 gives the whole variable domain EADIYQTPRYLVIGTGKKITLECSQTMGHDKMYWYQQDPGMELHLIHYSYGVNSTEKGDLSSESTVSRIRTEHFPLTLESARPSHTSQYLCASSALPGQGASTDTQYFGPGTRLTVL.

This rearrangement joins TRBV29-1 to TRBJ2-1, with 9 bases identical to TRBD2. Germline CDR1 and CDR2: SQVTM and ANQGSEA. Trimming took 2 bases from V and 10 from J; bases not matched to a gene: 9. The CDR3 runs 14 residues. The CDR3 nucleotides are TGCAGCGTTGAATTCTCTAGCGGGATAGGGGAGCAGTTCTTC. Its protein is CSVEFSSGIGEQFF.

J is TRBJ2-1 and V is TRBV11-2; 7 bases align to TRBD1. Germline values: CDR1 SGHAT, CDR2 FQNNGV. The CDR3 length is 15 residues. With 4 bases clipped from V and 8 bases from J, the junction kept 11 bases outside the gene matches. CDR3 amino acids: CASSSREQGLYEQFF. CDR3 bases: TGTGCCAGCAGCTCTAGGGAACAGGGGCTCTATGAGCAGTTCTTC. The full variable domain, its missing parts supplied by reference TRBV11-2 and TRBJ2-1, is EAGVAQSPRYKIIEKRQSVAFWCNPISGHATLYWYQQILGQGPKLLIQFQNNGVVDDSQLPKDRFSAERLKGVDSTLKIQPAKLEDSAVYLCASSSREQGLYEQFFGPGTRLTVL.

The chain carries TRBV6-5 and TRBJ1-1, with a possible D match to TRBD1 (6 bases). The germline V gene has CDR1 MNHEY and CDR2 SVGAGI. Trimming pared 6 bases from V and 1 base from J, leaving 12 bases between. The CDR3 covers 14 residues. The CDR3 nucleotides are TGTGCCAGCAGCTACAGGGCCAGGAACACTGAAGCTTTCTTT. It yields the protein CASSYRARNTEAFF.

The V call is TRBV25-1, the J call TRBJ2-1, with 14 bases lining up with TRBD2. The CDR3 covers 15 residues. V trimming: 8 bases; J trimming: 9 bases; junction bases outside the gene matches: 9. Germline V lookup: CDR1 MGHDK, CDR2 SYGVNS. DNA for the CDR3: TGTGCCAGCCTCGAGGGACTAGCGGGAGTCGGTGAGCAGTTCTTC. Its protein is CASLEGLAGVGEQFF.

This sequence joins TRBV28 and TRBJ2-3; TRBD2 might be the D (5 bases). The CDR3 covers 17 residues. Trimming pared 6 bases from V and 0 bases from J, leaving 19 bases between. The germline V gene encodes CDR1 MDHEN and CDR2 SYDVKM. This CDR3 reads CASSRWTGSDSTDTQYF. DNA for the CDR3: TGTGCCAGCAGCCGGTGGACTGGAAGCGATAGCACAGATACGCAGTATTTT.

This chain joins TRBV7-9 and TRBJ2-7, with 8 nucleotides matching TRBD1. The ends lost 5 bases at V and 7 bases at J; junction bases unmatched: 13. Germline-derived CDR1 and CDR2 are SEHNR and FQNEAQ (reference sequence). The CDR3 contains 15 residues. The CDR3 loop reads CASSPGQGIKEEQYF. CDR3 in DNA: TGTGCCAGCAGCCCCGGACAGGGCATTAAGGAAGAGCAGTACTTC.

The CDR3 protein is CASSRSGTSGSDEQFF. The CDR3 DNA sequence: TGTGCCAGCAGTCGATCCGGGACTAGCGGGTCTGATGAGCAGTTCTTC. The rearrangement uses TRBV6-6 and TRBJ2-1, with TRBD2 matching 12 bases. V shed 5 bases and J 8 bases; nucleotides not matched to a gene: 10. The CDR3 has 16 amino acids. Germline CDR1 is MNHNY and CDR2 is SVGAGI (reference sequence).

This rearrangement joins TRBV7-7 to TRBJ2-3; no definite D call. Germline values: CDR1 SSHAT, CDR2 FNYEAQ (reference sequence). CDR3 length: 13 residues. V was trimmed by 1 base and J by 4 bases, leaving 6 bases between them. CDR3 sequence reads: CASSLGGPDTQYF. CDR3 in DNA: TGTGCCAGCAGCTTAGGTGGACCAGATACGCAGTATTTT.